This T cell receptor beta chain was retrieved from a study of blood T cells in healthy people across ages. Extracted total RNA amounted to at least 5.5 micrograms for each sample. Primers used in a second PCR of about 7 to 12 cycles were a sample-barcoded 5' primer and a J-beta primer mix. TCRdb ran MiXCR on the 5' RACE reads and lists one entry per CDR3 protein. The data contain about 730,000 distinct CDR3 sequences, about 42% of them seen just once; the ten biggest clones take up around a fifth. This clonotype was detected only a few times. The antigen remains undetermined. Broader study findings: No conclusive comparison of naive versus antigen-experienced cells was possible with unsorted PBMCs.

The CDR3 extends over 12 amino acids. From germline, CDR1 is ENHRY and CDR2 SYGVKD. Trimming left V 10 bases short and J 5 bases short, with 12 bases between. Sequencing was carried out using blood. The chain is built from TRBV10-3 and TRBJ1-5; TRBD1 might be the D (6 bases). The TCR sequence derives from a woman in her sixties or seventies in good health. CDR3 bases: TGTGCCACCTCGGGGGCAGATCAGCCCCAGCATTTT. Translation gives CATSGADQPQHF.